The subject of this entry is one T cell receptor beta chain. The antigen is unknown. The data derive from a study of type 1 and type 2 diabetes patients. Findings and caveats of the study: With limited T2D and control samples, some T1D-only expanded clones may not be T1D-specific.

The PCR template was genomic DNA. Amplification of the beta chain CDR3 used 30 forward and 13 reverse multiplex primers. TCRdb recomputed calls from the multiplex PCR reads with MiXCR, one row per CDR3 protein. The sample carries more than 250,000 distinct CDR3 sequences, 40% to 50% recorded once. The germline V gene encodes CDR1 LNHDA and CDR2 SQIVND (reference sequence). V lost 5 bases, J lost 4 bases, and 17 bases lay in between. The CDR3 spans 15 residues. Each participant gave 8 to 10 milliliters of peripheral blood. The V and J genes are TRBV19 and TRBJ1-2; D is uncertain. Specimen: peripheral blood mononuclear cells (PBMCs). This receptor was identified in a man younger than 35 with type 2 diabetes. DNA of the CDR3: TGTGCCAGTAGTTCCGGGGAGGCGGGGTCCTATGGCTACACCTTC. This gives the protein CASSSGEAGSYGYTF. The full variable domain, completed using reference TRBV19 and TRBJ1-2, is DGGITQSPKYLFRKEGQNVTLSCEQNLNHDAMYWYRQDPGQGLRLIYYSQIVNDFQKGDIAEGYSVSREKKESFPLTVTSAQKNPTAFYLCASSSGEAGSYGYTFGSGTRLTVV.